This passage covers 32 T cell receptor beta chains from one sample sequenced in a study of blood T cell repertoires in COVID-19. Only in-frame clones appear in the TCRdb table, and some are missing; sequencing was by immunoSEQ multiplex PCR. The sample gives almost 250,000 clones, around 84% of which show up once; about 1.6% is in the top ten. The sample consisted of PBMCs or T cells enriched from blood (not recorded which). The origin of the receptors is a woman in her 50s who had recovered from COVID-19.

This chain uses TRBV5-6 with TRBJ2-1, with D tentatively TRBD2 (6 bases). V was clipped by 0 bases and J by 2 bases, with 9 bases between them. CDR1 is SGHDT and CDR2 is YYEEEE in the germline V gene. The CDR3 contains 15 residues. The CDR3 sequence: CASSLAGVTYNEQFF. CDR3 DNA: TGTGCCAGCAGCTTGGCGGGGGTCACCTACAATGAGCAGTTCTTC.

The rearrangement uses TRBV19 and TRBJ1-5, with a possible D match to TRBD1 (5 bases). This CDR3 is 14 amino acids long. Germline V CDR1 and CDR2: LNHDA, SQIVND (reference sequence). The V and J ends lost 3 bases and 5 bases respectively, with 11 bases between them. CDR3: CASSMVPGYQPQHF. CDR3 coding DNA: TGTGCCAGTAGTATGGTGCCAGGGTATCAGCCCCAGCATTTT.

CDR3 sequence (DNA): TGCAGCGTTGTACTAGCGGGATATTCCTACAATGAGCAGTTCTTC. The encoded protein is CSVVLAGYSYNEQFF. The chain recombines TRBV29-1 with TRBJ2-1; 10 nucleotides match TRBD2. Germline CDR1 SQVTM, CDR2 ANQGSEA. CDR3 length: 15 residues. Losses at the gene ends were 4 bases for V and 1 base for J; bases not matched to a gene: 4.

The chain has TRBV5-1 and TRBJ2-1, with 7 bases identical to TRBD2. V gave up 0 bases and J gave up 5 bases; unmatched junction bases: 2. CDR3 length: 14 amino acids. Germline values: CDR1 SGHRS, CDR2 YFSETQ. CDR3 coding DNA: TGCGCCAGCAGCTTGGCTCTAGCGGACAATGAGCAGTTCTTC. Protein sequence: CASSLALADNEQFF.

J is TRBJ2-7 and V is TRBV6-5; TRBD1 agrees at 9 bases. Per the germline V gene, CDR1 is MNHEY and CDR2 is SVGAGI. The J segment lost 4 bases and the V segment lost 2 bases, leaving 3 bases of the junction unmatched. The CDR3 length is 14 residues. In DNA, the CDR3 is TGTGCCAGCAGTTACCGGGACAGGGCATACGAGCAGTACTTC. It codes for CASSYRDRAYEQYF.

This chain links TRBV18 with TRBJ2-4; TRBD2 might be the D (6 bases). This CDR3 has 15 amino acids. Trimming stripped 6 bases from V and 2 bases from J, with 14 bases between. Germline V gene data show CDR1 as KGHSH and CDR2 as LQKENI. The CDR3 reads CASSTARGTKNIQYF. Here the CDR3 DNA reads TGTGCCAGCTCCACCGCCCGGGGGACCAAAAACATTCAGTACTTC.

This sequence joins TRBV24-1 and TRBJ1-4, with TRBD1 matching over 7 bases. Germline CDR1 reads KGHDR; CDR2 reads SFDVKD. Losses at the gene ends were 5 bases for V and 7 bases for J; bases not matched to a gene: 3. CDR3 length equals 13 residues. The CDR3, as DNA: TGTGCCACCAGTGGACAGGGAGGTGAAAAACTGTTTTTT. Its protein product is CATSGQGGEKLFF.

This clone was observed a few times. The V gene is TRBV2, the J gene TRBJ1-5; D remains ambiguous. There are 14 residues in the CDR3. Germline V lookup: CDR1 SNHLY, CDR2 FYNNEI. V was clipped by 6 bases and J by 2 bases, with 11 bases between them. This CDR3 is CASSGSRGNQPQHF. The CDR3 nucleotides read TGTGCCAGCAGCGGGAGTCGGGGCAATCAGCCCCAGCATTTT. Complete variable domain (other parts from reference TRBV2 and TRBJ1-5): EPEVTQTPSHQVTQMGQEVILRCVPISNHLYFYWYRQILGQKVEFLVSFYNNEISEKSEIFDDQFSVERPDGSNFTLKIRSTKLEDSAMYFCASSGSRGNQPQHFGDGTRLSIL.

This clone was recorded a few times. The chain is built from TRBV11-2 and TRBJ2-3; D call uncertain. V lost 4 bases, J lost 3 bases, and 8 bases lay in between. Germline V gives CDR1 SGHAT, CDR2 FQNNGV. The length of the CDR3 is 13 residues. The CDR3 DNA sequence: TGTGCCAGCAGCTCCTACTCTACAGATACGCAGTATTTT. Amino acids: CASSSYSTDTQYF. The full variable domain, its missing parts supplied by reference TRBV11-2 and TRBJ2-3, is EAGVAQSPRYKIIEKRQSVAFWCNPISGHATLYWYQQILGQGPKLLIQFQNNGVVDDSQLPKDRFSAERLKGVDSTLKIQPAKLEDSAVYLCASSSYSTDTQYFGPGTRLTVL.

The chain is built from TRBV19 and TRBJ2-1, with 10 bases lining up with TRBD2. The V gene's germline CDR1 is LNHDA and CDR2 SQIVND (reference sequence). This CDR3 spans 17 amino acids. Trimming at V came to 1 base and at J to 6 bases, leaving 9 bases not matched to a gene. The chain's CDR3 is CASSIGASGSESNEQFF. CDR3 DNA sequence: TGTGCCAGTAGTATAGGCGCTAGCGGGAGCGAAAGCAATGAGCAGTTCTTC.

The chain is built from TRBV15 and TRBJ1-3; D is unclear. Germline-derived CDR1 and CDR2 are LNHNV and YYDKDF (reference sequence). The CDR3 totals 15 residues. The V and J ends lost 3 bases and 3 bases respectively, with 12 bases between them. The CDR3 reads CATSSPRGGGNTIYF. The DNA for the CDR3 is TGTGCCACCAGCAGTCCCCGGGGAGGTGGAAACACCATATATTTT.

The CDR3 region is CASTKISGRALETQYF. Written as DNA, the CDR3 is TGTGCCAGCACTAAAATCAGCGGGAGGGCCCTGGAGACCCAGTACTTC. This chain connects TRBV27 to TRBJ2-5; 10 positions agree with TRBD2. This CDR3 is 16 amino acids long. Germline V gene sequence: CDR1 MNHEY, CDR2 SMNVEV (reference sequence). Germline trimming cut 7 bases from V and 5 bases from J; bases unmatched to any gene: 13.

This clone appeared a single time. The chain is built from TRBV3-1 (or the pseudogene TRBV3-2) and TRBJ2-2; D remains ambiguous. This CDR3 comprises 16 residues. CDR1 and CDR2 from the germline V gene are LGHDT and YNNKEL (reference sequence). With 4 bases removed from V and 0 bases from J, the gap between germline ends came to 12 bases. CDR3 region: CASSPNTFANTGELFF. The CDR3 DNA follows: TGTGCCAGCAGCCCCAACACCTTCGCGAACACCGGGGAGCTGTTTTTT.

V is TRBV6-5 and J is TRBJ2-5; TRBD2 aligns across 7 bases. Germline lookup yields CDR1 MNHEY and CDR2 SVGAGI. J lost 2 bases, V lost 0 bases, and 6 bases had no gene match. This CDR3 contains 16 residues. Written as DNA, the CDR3 is TGTGCCAGCAGTTACTCGAGGGCTAGCGGACAAGAGACCCAGTACTTC. It is translated as CASSYSRASGQETQYF.

The chain couples TRBV5-1 to TRBJ1-1; 8 bases are a match to TRBD1. This CDR3 region has 14 residues. V gave up 2 bases and J gave up 9 bases; unmatched junction bases: 9. Germline CDR1 SGHRS, CDR2 YFSETQ. The CDR3 loop reads CASSLGQGAKKAFF. DNA for the CDR3: TGCGCCAGCAGCTTAGGCCAGGGGGCGAAAAAAGCTTTCTTT.

This chain uses TRBV7-9 with TRBJ2-7; 11 nucleotides agree with TRBD1. From germline, CDR1 is SEHNR and CDR2 FQNEAQ (reference sequence). V shed 6 bases and J 4 bases; nucleotides not matched to a gene: 8. The CDR3 is 15 residues long. The CDR3, as DNA: TGTGCCAGCAGTCCCTCTGGACAGGGGGCATACGAGCAGTACTTC. Translation: CASSPSGQGAYEQYF.

The rearrangement links TRBV6-1 to TRBJ2-7; 10 bases line up with TRBD2. V shed 1 base and J 3 bases; nucleotides not matched to a gene: 3. This CDR3 is built from 15 residues. CDR1 is MNHNS, CDR2 SASEGT, per germline. The CDR3 DNA sequence: TGTGCCAGCAGTGAAGGGAGCGGGAGGGACTACGAGCAGTACTTC. As protein: CASSEGSGRDYEQYF.

The chain joins TRBV15 to TRBJ1-2, with D possibly being TRBD1 (5 bases). Germline CDR1 LNHNV, CDR2 YYDKDF (reference sequence). The ends were cut back, 5 bases at V and 7 bases at J, with 17 bases in the middle. CDR3 length equals 14 residues. The CDR3 loop is CATSPGNTWGGYTF. In nucleotides, the CDR3 is TGTGCCACCAGCCCAGGGAATACATGGGGTGGCTACACCTTC.

This clone was recorded only once. This chain uses TRBV28 with TRBJ2-4; D may be TRBD1 (6 bases). This CDR3 is 14 amino acids long. The germline CDR1 and CDR2 sequences are MDHEN and SYDVKM. With 3 bases removed from V and 9 bases from J, the gap between germline ends came to 15 bases. The CDR3 is CASSLSSGAGIQYF. The CDR3 DNA reads as TGTGCCAGCAGTTTGAGTTCAGGGGCTGGCATTCAGTACTTC.

V usage is TRBV11-3 and J usage is TRBJ2-1; TRBD1 aligns across 8 bases. V dropped 5 bases and J dropped 3; count of bases not matched to a gene: 6. The CDR3 contains 15 residues. CDR1 SGHNT and CDR2 YENEEA come from the germline V gene. The CDR3 nucleotides are TGTGCCAGCAGCCCCAGACAGGGGAGCTACAATGAGCAGTTCTTC. Translation gives CASSPRQGSYNEQFF.

DNA of the CDR3: TGTGCCAGCAGACAAGCGGGAGGGCCGATTTTGTTCTTC. It specifies CASRQAGGPILFF. The chain uses TRBV6-5 and TRBJ2-1; TRBD2 agrees at 10 bases. Germline trimming cut 6 bases from V and 15 bases from J; bases unmatched to any gene: 11. This CDR3 is built from 13 residues. From germline, CDR1 is MNHEY and CDR2 SVGAGI.

The chain employs TRBV27 and TRBJ2-1; the match to TRBD2 covers 10 bases. CDR3 length: 15 residues. Germline values: CDR1 MNHEY, CDR2 SMNVEV (reference sequence). V lost 6 bases to trimming and J lost 5 bases; unmatched junction nucleotides: 7. The CDR3 DNA sequence: TGTGCCAGCAGACGGACTAGCGGAGTTAACAATGAGCAGTTCTTC. This codes for CASRRTSGVNNEQFF.

The chain carries TRBV5-6 and TRBJ1-1; 8 nucleotides agree with TRBD1. V lost 3 bases to trimming and J lost 4 bases; unmatched junction nucleotides: 5. This CDR3 is 14 amino acids long. From germline, CDR1 is SGHDT and CDR2 YYEEEE. The CDR3 region is CASSWAGGPTEAFF. Here the CDR3 DNA reads TGTGCCAGCAGCTGGGCAGGGGGCCCCACTGAAGCTTTCTTT.

As DNA, the CDR3 is TGTGCCAGCAGTCTACTAGCGGGACCCGGAGAAGAGACCCAGTACTTC. It yields the protein CASSLLAGPGEETQYF. The genes are TRBV28 and TRBJ2-5; TRBD2 matches at 10 bases. V was clipped by 5 bases and J by 3 bases; unmatched bases: 9. The CDR3 extends over 16 amino acids. The germline gives CDR1 MDHEN, CDR2 SYDVKM.

This rearrangement joins TRBV4-1 to TRBJ1-1, with D tentatively TRBD1 (6 bases). CDR3 length equals 14 residues. Trimming left V 6 bases short and J 0 bases short, with 11 bases between. Germline V CDR1 and CDR2: MGHRA, YSYEKL. This CDR3 is CASSEGGMNTEAFF. Written as DNA, the CDR3 is TGCGCCAGCAGTGAAGGGGGAATGAACACTGAAGCTTTCTTT.

The chain is built from TRBV14 and TRBJ1-6; D gene unclear. Germline values: CDR1 SGHDN, CDR2 FVKESK. The CDR3 extends over 15 amino acids. The V gene lost 1 base and the J gene lost 8 bases, with 12 bases spanning the gap. The CDR3 sequence is CASSQGAPGYSPLHF. The CDR3 coding sequence is TGTGCCAGCAGCCAAGGGGCCCCCGGATATTCACCCCTCCACTTT.

The rearrangement joins TRBV28 to TRBJ2-2; TRBD1 matches at 9 bases. V lost 6 bases, J lost 2 bases, and 1 base stayed unmatched. Per the germline V gene, CDR1 is MDHEN and CDR2 is SYDVKM. This CDR3 is built from 14 residues. The DNA for the CDR3 is TGTGCCAGCAGGGACAGGGGAAACACCGGGGAGCTGTTTTTT. It yields the protein CASRDRGNTGELFF. The full variable domain, with the rest looked up from reference TRBV28 and TRBJ2-2, is DVKVTQSSRYLVKRTGEKVFLECVQDMDHENMFWYRQDPGLGLRLIYFSYDVKMKEKGDIPEGYSVSREKKERFSLILESASTNQTSMYLCASRDRGNTGELFFGEGSRLTVL.

The chain links TRBV6-5 to TRBJ2-1, with a possible D match to TRBD1 (6 bases). The germline V gene encodes CDR1 MNHEY and CDR2 SVGAGI. Trimming removed 4 bases from V and 11 bases from J, with 12 bases in between. This CDR3 has 12 amino acids. Here the CDR3 DNA reads TGTGCCAGCAGTTTGGGTGGGGGCCAGCAGTTCTTC. This encodes CASSLGGGQQFF.

The sample holds one count of this clone. The chain employs TRBV7-9 and TRBJ1-3; D unclear. V lost 2 bases, J lost 1 base, and 12 bases lay in between. Germline V gene data show CDR1 as SEHNR and CDR2 as FQNEAQ (reference sequence). This CDR3 contains 16 residues. The CDR3 DNA sequence: TGTGCCAGCAGCTTAACCACAGTCAGATCTGGAAACACCATATATTTT. Its protein product is CASSLTTVRSGNTIYF.

The chain carries TRBV18 and TRBJ1-1; D is uncertain. Trimming removed 4 bases at V and 1 base at J, with 4 bases between. The length of the CDR3 is 12 residues. CDR1 is KGHSH, CDR2 LQKENI, per germline. The CDR3 loop reads CASSRQNTEAFF. CDR3 coding DNA: TGTGCCAGCTCACGACAGAACACTGAAGCTTTCTTT.

This clone was seen a single time. The chain joins TRBV27 to TRBJ2-7; no definite D call. Germline loops: CDR1 MNHEY, CDR2 SMNVEV (reference sequence). This CDR3 comprises 12 residues. With 5 bases removed from V and 0 bases from J, the gap between germline ends came to 5 bases. As DNA, the CDR3 is TGTGCCAGCAGTGATAGCTCCTACGAGCAGTACTTC. As protein: CASSDSSYEQYF.

The chain recombines TRBV11-2 with TRBJ2-7; 7 bases match TRBD2. Per germline, CDR1 SGHAT and CDR2 FQNNGV. This CDR3 region has 18 residues. V gave up 0 bases and J gave up 6 bases; unmatched junction bases: 17. The chain's CDR3 is CASSLEGGYFQIPGEQYF. CDR3 DNA sequence: TGTGCCAGCAGCTTAGAGGGGGGGTATTTCCAGATACCGGGCGAGCAGTACTTC.